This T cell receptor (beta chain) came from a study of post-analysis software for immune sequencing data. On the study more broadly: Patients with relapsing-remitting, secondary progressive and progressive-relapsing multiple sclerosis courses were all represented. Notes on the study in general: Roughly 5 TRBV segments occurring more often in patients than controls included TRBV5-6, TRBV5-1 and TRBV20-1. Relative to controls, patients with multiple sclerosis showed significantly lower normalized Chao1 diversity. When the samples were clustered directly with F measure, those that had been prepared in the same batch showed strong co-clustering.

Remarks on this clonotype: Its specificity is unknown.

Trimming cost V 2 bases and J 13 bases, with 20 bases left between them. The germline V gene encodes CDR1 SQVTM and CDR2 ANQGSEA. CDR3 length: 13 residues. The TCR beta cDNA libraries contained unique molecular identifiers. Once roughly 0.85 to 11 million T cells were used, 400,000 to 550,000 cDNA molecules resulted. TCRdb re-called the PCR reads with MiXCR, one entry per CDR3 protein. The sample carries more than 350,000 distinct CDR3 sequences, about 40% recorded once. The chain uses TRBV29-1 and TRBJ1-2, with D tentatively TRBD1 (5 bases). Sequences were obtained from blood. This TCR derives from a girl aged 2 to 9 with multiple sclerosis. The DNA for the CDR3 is TGCAGCGTTGAACGACCGCTCGATGGGGACTGCACCTTC. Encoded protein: CSVERPLDGDCTF.